The rows below give T cell receptor beta chains drawn from one sample of a study of cytomegalovirus exposure and HLA in healthy donors. The repertoire was sequenced with immunoSEQ multiplex PCR; TCRdb's copy has only in-frame clones and lacks some. This table has roughly 90,000 clones, approximately 93% appearing once. Material: PBMCs. Receptor source: a woman aged 25 to 39 in good health and CMV-seropositive. Both conserved end residues are part of each CDR3. A D gene is named only where the DNA matches it firmly.

>TRBD1|TRBV14|TRBJ1-2
CASSQDFAGGRYGYTF
>NA|TRBV18|TRBJ1-1
CASSPRGGYTEAFF
>TRBD1|TRBV28|TRBJ1-5
CASSSLRARQGIQPQHF
>NA|TRBV18|TRBJ1-3
CASSPRYGEGLYTIYF
>TRBD1|TRBV27|TRBJ1-5
CASSQFRTGGNQPQHF
>NA|TRBV9|TRBJ2-1
CASSVGNPNNEQFF
>NA|TRBV28|TRBJ2-5
CASSFVGLQETQYF
>NA|TRBV28|TRBJ2-7
CASSPIAGKSEQYF
>NA|TRBV21-1|TRBJ2-7
CASSLLDTNYEQYF
>NA|TRBV7-2|TRBJ2-3
CASSFQGFDTQYF
>NA|TRBV6-6|TRBJ2-1
CASIENRFLTYNEQFF
>TRBD1|TRBV7-8|TRBJ1-1
CASSQTGTGPFSRHGTEAFF
>NA|TRBV13|TRBJ2-3
CASSQRTDPGDTQYF
>TRBD2|TRBV4-3|TRBJ2-3
CASSQRGGGRGADTQYF
>NA|TRBV28|TRBJ1-1
CASSLHRVMNTEAFF
>TRBD2|TRBV2|TRBJ2-1
CASGRGLYNEQFF
>TRBD1|TRBV6-5|TRBJ1-2
CASSYSPGQGLSGYTF
>TRBD2|TRBV6-1|TRBJ2-1
CASSEETSGYNEQFF
>NA|TRBV13|TRBJ2-5
CASSPRQLPQETQYF
>NA|TRBV5-8|TRBJ1-5
CASSSKGTGHLNQPQHF
>TRBD2|TRBV19|TRBJ2-5
CASSILAGVGGETQYF
>NA|TRBV9|TRBJ2-5
CASSITGLETQYF
>NA|TRBV14|TRBJ2-3
CASSFEYTDTQYF
>TRBD2|TRBV7-6|TRBJ2-7
CASSPVLAGVLESYEQYF
>NA|TRBV9|TRBJ1-4
CASSPRERNEKLFF
>TRBD2|TRBV19|TRBJ2-1
CAGGSGRRYNEQFF